The 16 T cell receptor beta chains presented below share a single source sample, sequenced in a study of T cell clonotyping in hematopoietic cell transplantation. Here immunoSEQ multiplex PCR was the method, and the copy in TCRdb shows in-frame clones only, minus some. The profile shows 6,000 or so clones, roughly 90% of them singletons. Here the sequenced sample was peripheral blood mononuclear cells, taken 100 days after allogeneic stem cell transplant. The receptors shown here come from a male patient in his thirties or forties who had an allogeneic stem cell transplant from an unrelated donor, so the T cells may come from the graft donor. Some clones in this sample may be carry-over from other donors' samples.

This clone was observed a few times. CDR3 sequence reads: CASSLSWNTEAFF. CDR3 DNA: TGCGCCAGCAGTTTATCCTGGAACACTGAAGCTTTCTTT. The chain links TRBV5-1 to TRBJ1-1; D unresolved. This CDR3 spans 13 amino acids. The V end was cut by 5 bases, the J end by 1 base, with 9 bases between. CDR1 and CDR2 from the germline V gene are SGHRS and YFSETQ.

This clone was counted only a few times. The chain carries TRBV7-2 and TRBJ2-3; 8 nucleotides align to TRBD2. CDR3 length: 17 residues. The germline gives CDR1 SGHTA, CDR2 FQGNSA. J was trimmed by 2 bases and V by 0 bases; bases with no gene match: 7. This chain's CDR3 is CASSLALGGGPTDTQYF. The CDR3 nucleotides read TGTGCCAGCAGCTTAGCGCTCGGGGGGGGACCCACAGATACGCAGTATTTT.

The chain is built from TRBV20-1 and TRBJ2-7, with D hard to call. This CDR3 is built from 10 residues. With 5 bases removed from V and 6 bases from J, the gap between germline ends came to 8 bases. The germline V gene has CDR1 DFQATT and CDR2 SNEGSKA (reference sequence). Written as DNA, the CDR3 is TGCAGTGCTGGGCGAGTCGAGCAGTACTTC. It codes for CSAGRVEQYF.

The chain links TRBV7-8 to TRBJ1-4; D not certain. Trimming took 1 base from V and 4 from J, leaving 7 bases between them. CDR1 and CDR2 from the germline V gene are SGHVS and FQNEAQ. The CDR3 loop spans 14 amino acids. This chain's CDR3 is CASSLGASNEKLFF. CDR3 in DNA: TGTGCCAGCAGCTTAGGCGCAAGTAATGAAAAACTGTTTTTT.

J is TRBJ1-3 and V is TRBV19; D unclear. Germline V CDR1 and CDR2: LNHDA, SQIVND (reference sequence). Trimming took off 8 bases at V and 0 bases at J, with 14 bases between the two ends. This CDR3 is built from 15 residues. CDR3 coding DNA: TGTGCCAGTGGTGATCTTAAGCTCTCTGGAAACACCATATATTTT. Translating gives CASGDLKLSGNTIYF.

The chain is built from TRBV11-1 and TRBJ2-3, with 9 positions matching TRBD1. The V gene's germline CDR1 is SGHAT and CDR2 FQDESV (reference sequence). This CDR3 contains 17 residues. The V segment lost 4 bases and the J segment 6 bases; nucleotides outside the gene matches: 14. The DNA for the CDR3 is TGTGCCAGCAGCTCGATTGGGGGACAGGGCCTATGGGATACGCAGTATTTT. It encodes CASSSIGGQGLWDTQYF.

In DNA form, the CDR3 reads TGTGCCAGCAGTGGAGACCCAACTAATGAAAAACTGTTTTTT. Its protein is CASSGDPTNEKLFF. This chain connects TRBV6-1 to TRBJ1-4; no reliable D call. Germline CDR1 MNHNS, CDR2 SASEGT. Trimming stripped 4 bases from V and 0 bases from J, with 6 bases between. There are 14 residues in the CDR3.

This clone was recorded a few times. J is TRBJ2-3 and V is TRBV28; D may be TRBD2 (5 bases). This CDR3 region has 14 residues. The V gene lost 6 bases and the J gene lost 1 base, with 11 bases spanning the gap. Germline assignment: CDR1 MDHEN and CDR2 SYDVKM. CDR3 in DNA: TGTGCCAGCAGCCCCCAAGCGGGCACAGATACGCAGTATTTT. Translated, it gives CASSPQAGTDTQYF.

The chain is built from TRBV30 and TRBJ1-4; D unclear. From germline, CDR1 is GTSNPN and CDR2 SVGIG (reference sequence). Trimming shortened V by 5 bases and J by 0 bases, and 7 bases separated the two germline ends. The CDR3 spans 13 residues. The DNA of the CDR3 is TGTGCCTGGCACAGAGCAACTAATGAAAAACTGTTTTTT. It specifies CAWHRATNEKLFF.

The chain carries TRBV7-9 and TRBJ1-5, with a weak D call TRBD1 (5 bases). The CDR3 runs to 14 residues. CDR1 is SEHNR, CDR2 FQNEAQ, per germline (reference sequence). V was cut by 4 bases and J by 4 bases, with 11 bases left in between. CDR3 coding DNA: TGTGCCAGCAGCTCAGGGAGCCTAAATCAGCCCCAGCATTTT. Its translation is CASSSGSLNQPQHF. Full variable domain (missing parts from reference TRBV7-9 and TRBJ1-5): DTGVSQNPRHKITKRGQNVTFRCDPISEHNRLYWYRQTLGQGPEFLTYFQNEAQLEKSRLLSDRFSAERPKGSFSTLEIQRTEQGDSAMYLCASSSGSLNQPQHFGDGTRLSIL.

The V and J genes are TRBV4-1 and TRBJ2-5, with D perhaps TRBD2 (5 bases). V was pared by 1 base and J by 5 bases, with 11 bases between. The CDR3 runs 14 residues. The V gene's germline CDR1 is MGHRA and CDR2 YSYEKL. CDR3 loop: CASSQVWGVETQYF. The DNA of the CDR3 is TGCGCCAGCAGCCAAGTTTGGGGAGTGGAGACCCAGTACTTC.

The DNA of the CDR3 is TGTGCCAGTAGTATAGATCGGGACAGTGAAGCTTTCTTT. This codes for CASSIDRDSEAFF. V usage is TRBV19 and J usage is TRBJ1-1; 7 nucleotides align to TRBD1. The germline CDR1 and CDR2 sequences are LNHDA and SQIVND (reference sequence). V was pared by 0 bases and J by 7 bases, with 2 bases of the junction left unmatched. The CDR3 consists of 13 residues.

The chain links TRBV4-1 to TRBJ2-1; tentative D call: TRBD1 (5 bases). Deletions cut 1 base from V and 10 bases from J, with 11 bases between. The CDR3 runs to 13 residues. Germline lookup yields CDR1 MGHRA and CDR2 YSYEKL. The CDR3 reads CASSQGTTREQFF. As DNA, the CDR3 is TGCGCCAGCAGCCAAGGGACAACACGCGAGCAGTTCTTC.

J is TRBJ1-6 and V is TRBV6-5, with D possibly matching TRBD1 (5 bases). Deletions cut 3 bases from V and 9 bases from J, with 12 bases between. Germline CDR1 is MNHEY and CDR2 is SVGAGI. This CDR3 has 14 residues. The CDR3 coding sequence is TGTGCCAGCAGTTATAAGGGGTCAGGTTCACCCCTCCACTTT. Its translation is CASSYKGSGSPLHF.

The J gene is TRBJ2-1, the V gene TRBV4-2, with 7 nucleotides matching TRBD2. J gave up 7 bases and V 4 bases, and 13 bases lay outside the gene matches. There are 16 residues in the CDR3. Germline-derived CDR1 and CDR2 are LGHNA and YNFKEQ. The CDR3 loop is CASSLLFTGGGNEQFF. The DNA of the CDR3 is TGTGCCAGCAGCCTCCTCTTCACGGGGGGAGGTAATGAGCAGTTCTTC.

J is TRBJ2-3 and V is TRBV2; the match to TRBD1 covers 7 bases. The V gene's germline CDR1 is SNHLY and CDR2 FYNNEI. The J segment lost 2 bases and the V segment lost 9 bases, leaving 8 bases of the junction unmatched. The CDR3 is 14 residues long. For the CDR3, the DNA is TGTGCCAGAGGACAGGTCCGATCCACAGATACGCAGTATTTT. Translation gives CARGQVRSTDTQYF.